This TCR beta chain was identified during a study of molecular identifiers for immune sequencing clone quantification. General study results and limits: Jurkat TCR RNA from one cell was spiked into about a million naive cells, and it was reportedly detectable there.

Remarks on this clonotype: Its antigen is not identified. Its ends do not fully match the called genes, so a read error is possible.

CDR3 length: 15 residues. Germline-derived CDR1 and CDR2 are MNHEY and SMNVEV (reference sequence). The authors built bulk TCR libraries by previously described methods with listed TCR primers. TCRdb re-analysed the PCR reads in MiXCR, keeping a single row per CDR3 protein. This table has 80,000 to 95,000 distinct CDR3 sequences, 19% appearing once. The chain couples TRBV27 to TRBJ2-7; D might be TRBD2 (7 bases). The sequenced material came from naive CD8+ T cells from blood, with Jurkat cell RNA spiked in. Subset given: FACS-sorted CD8+CD4-CCR7+CD45RA+ naive T cells. The source of this sequence is a human donor in good health. Some libraries in this study had Jurkat cell RNA spiked in. The CDR3 region is CASSLRGGGAYGQYF. In DNA form, the CDR3 reads TGTGCCAGCAGTTTAAGAGGGGGGGGGGCCTACGGGCAGTACTTC.